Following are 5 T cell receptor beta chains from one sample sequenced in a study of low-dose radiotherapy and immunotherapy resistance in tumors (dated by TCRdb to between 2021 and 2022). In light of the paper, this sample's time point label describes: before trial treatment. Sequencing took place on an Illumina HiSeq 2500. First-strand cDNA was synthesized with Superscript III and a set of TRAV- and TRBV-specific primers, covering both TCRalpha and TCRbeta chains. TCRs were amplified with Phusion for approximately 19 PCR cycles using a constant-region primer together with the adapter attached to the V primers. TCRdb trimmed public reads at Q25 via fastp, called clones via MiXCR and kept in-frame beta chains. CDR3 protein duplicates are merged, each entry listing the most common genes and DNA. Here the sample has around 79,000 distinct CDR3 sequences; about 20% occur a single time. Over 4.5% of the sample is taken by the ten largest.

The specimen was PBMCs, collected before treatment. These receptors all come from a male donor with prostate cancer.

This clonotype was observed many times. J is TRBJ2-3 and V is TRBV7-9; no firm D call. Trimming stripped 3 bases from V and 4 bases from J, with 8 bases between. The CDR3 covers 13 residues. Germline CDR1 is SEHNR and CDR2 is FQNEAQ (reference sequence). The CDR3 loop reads CASSFPPPDTQYF. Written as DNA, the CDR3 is TGTGCCAGCAGCTTTCCCCCTCCAGATACGCAGTATTTT.

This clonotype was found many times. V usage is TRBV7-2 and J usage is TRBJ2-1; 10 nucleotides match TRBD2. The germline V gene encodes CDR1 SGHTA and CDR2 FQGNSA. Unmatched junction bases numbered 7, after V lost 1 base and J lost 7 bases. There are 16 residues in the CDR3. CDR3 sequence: CASSLVVLAGLNEQFF. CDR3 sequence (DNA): TGTGCCAGCAGCTTAGTTGTACTAGCGGGACTTAATGAGCAGTTCTTC.

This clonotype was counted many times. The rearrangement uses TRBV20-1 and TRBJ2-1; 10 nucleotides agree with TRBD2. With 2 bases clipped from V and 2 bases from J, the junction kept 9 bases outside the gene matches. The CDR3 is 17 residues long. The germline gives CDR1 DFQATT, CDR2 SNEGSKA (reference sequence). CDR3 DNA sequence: TGCAGTGCTAGAACAAAAAGAACTAGCGGGGCCTACAATGAGCAGTTCTTC. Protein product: CSARTKRTSGAYNEQFF.

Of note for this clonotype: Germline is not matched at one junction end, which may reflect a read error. CDR3 sequence reads: CASSSRGVSSYEHCF. As DNA, the CDR3 is TGTGCCAGCAGCTCCCGGGGAGTTAGCTCCTACGAGCATTGCTTC. The chain employs TRBV5-5 and TRBJ2-7; weak D call: TRBD2 (5 bases). Germline loops: CDR1 SGHKS, CDR2 YYEKEE (reference sequence). The CDR3 is 15 amino acids.

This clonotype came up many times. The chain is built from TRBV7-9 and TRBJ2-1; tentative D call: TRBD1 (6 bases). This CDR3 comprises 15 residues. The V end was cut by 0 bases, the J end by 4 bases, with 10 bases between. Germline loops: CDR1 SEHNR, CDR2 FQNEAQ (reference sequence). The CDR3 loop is CASSLALGAYNEQFF. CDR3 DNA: TGTGCCAGCAGCTTAGCCTTGGGGGCTTACAATGAGCAGTTCTTC.